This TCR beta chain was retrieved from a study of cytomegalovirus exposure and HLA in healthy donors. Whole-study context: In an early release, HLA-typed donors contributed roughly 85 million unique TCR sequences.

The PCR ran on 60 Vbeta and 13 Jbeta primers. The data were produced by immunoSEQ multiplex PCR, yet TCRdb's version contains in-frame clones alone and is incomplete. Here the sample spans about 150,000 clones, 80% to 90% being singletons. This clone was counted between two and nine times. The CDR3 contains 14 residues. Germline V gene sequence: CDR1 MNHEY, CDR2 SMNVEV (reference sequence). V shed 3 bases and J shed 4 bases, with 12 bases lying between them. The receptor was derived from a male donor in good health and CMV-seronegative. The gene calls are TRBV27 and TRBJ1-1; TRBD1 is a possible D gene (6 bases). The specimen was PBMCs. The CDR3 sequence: CASSLLGGATEAFF. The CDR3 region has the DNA TGTGCCAGCAGTTTGCTAGGGGGGGCCACTGAAGCTTTCTTT.